This TCR beta chain was recorded in a study of cytomegalovirus exposure and HLA in healthy donors. The wider study: Early on, a data release was issued that held roughly 84 million unique TCRs from HLA-typed donors.

Regarding this clone: The target antigen is unknown.

CDR3 size: 13 residues. Germline lookup yields CDR1 LNHDA and CDR2 SQIVND (reference sequence). The V end was cut by 5 bases, the J end by 13 bases, with 17 bases between. In the PCR, 60 Vbeta and 13 Jbeta primers were used. Clones were read by immunoSEQ multiplex PCR, and TCRdb kept only the in-frame ones, dropping some. The sample includes about 130,000 clones, around 76% seen only once; the top ten take 5.5% to 8.5%. Study-wide results and caveats: Usually a TCR sequence was rare, but some public TCRs were found in many donors. Investigators reported 164 TCR beta chains as tied to cytomegalovirus.

Sequenced sample: PBMCs. The rearrangement joins TRBV19 to TRBJ1-4, with D possibly being TRBD1 (5 bases). The receptor comes from a male donor in good health and CMV-seronegative. Here the CDR3 DNA reads TGTGCCAGTAGTTCAGGCGGGACTTACAGACTGTTTTTT. Its protein is CASSSGGTYRLFF.